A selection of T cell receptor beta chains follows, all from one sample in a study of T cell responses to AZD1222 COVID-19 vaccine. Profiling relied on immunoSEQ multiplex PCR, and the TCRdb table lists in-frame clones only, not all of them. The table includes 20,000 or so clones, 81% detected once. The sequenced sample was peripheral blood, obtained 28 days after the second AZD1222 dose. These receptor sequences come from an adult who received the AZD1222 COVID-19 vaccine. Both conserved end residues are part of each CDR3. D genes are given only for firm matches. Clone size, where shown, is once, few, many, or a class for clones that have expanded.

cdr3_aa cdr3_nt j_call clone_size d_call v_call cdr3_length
CASSARDREVAGELFF TGTGCCAGCAGCGCGAGGGACAGGGAAGTCGCCGGGGAGCTGTTTTTT TRBJ2-2 NA TRBD1 TRBV9 16
CASSIDREVTQYF TGTGCCAGCAGTATAGACAGGGAGGTGACCCAGTACTTC TRBJ2-5 NA NA TRBV27 13
CASSFRDRGLIGNTIYF TGTGCCAGCAGCTTCCGGGACAGGGGGCTAATTGGAAACACCATATATTTT TRBJ1-3 NA TRBD1 TRBV7-9 17
CASSIRRGPYEQYF TGTGCCAGTAGTATTCGCAGGGGCCCCTACGAGCAGTACTTC TRBJ2-7 NA NA TRBV19 14
CASSLSWFEAFF TGTGCCAGCAGTTTGAGTTGGTTCGAAGCTTTCTTT TRBJ1-1 NA NA TRBV12-3/TRBV12-4 12
CASSPYSGAGSGNTIYF TGTGCCAGCAGCCCCTATTCTGGGGCAGGATCTGGAAACACCATATATTTT TRBJ1-3 NA NA TRBV7-6 17
CASPQGLAGKETQYF TGTGCCAGCCCCCAGGGACTAGCGGGGAAAGAGACCCAGTACTTC TRBJ2-5 NA NA TRBV21-1 15
CASSQDLKLDSNEQFF TGTGCCAGCAGCCAAGATCTCAAACTAGATAGCAATGAGCAGTTCTTC TRBJ2-1 NA NA TRBV3-1/TRBV3-2 16
CASRPEGGKGYTF TGTGCCAGCAGACCAGAAGGAGGAAAAGGCTACACCTTC TRBJ1-2 NA NA TRBV7-8 13
CAWSNTGSTNEKLFF TGTGCCTGGAGTAATACAGGTTCAACTAATGAAAAACTGTTTTTT TRBJ1-4 NA NA TRBV30 15
CASSLVGGGGSGNTIYF TGTGCCAGCAGCTTAGTTGGGGGTGGTGGATCTGGAAACACCATATATTTT TRBJ1-3 few NA TRBV7-2 17
CASSLFLGTGGNQPQHF TGTGCCAGCAGCTTATTCCTCGGGACAGGGGGAAATCAGCCCCAGCATTTT TRBJ1-5 NA TRBD1 TRBV7-8 17
CASSEAGTRGTYEQYF TGTGCCAGCAGTGAAGCCGGGACCAGAGGGACCTACGAGCAGTACTTC TRBJ2-7 NA NA TRBV2 16
CASSAGGADTQYF TGTGCCAGCAGTGCAGGGGGCGCAGATACGCAGTATTTT TRBJ2-3 NA TRBD1 TRBV2 13
CASSIRQGSKEETQYF TGTGCCAGCAGCATCCGACAGGGGAGTAAGGAAGAGACCCAGTACTTC TRBJ2-5 NA TRBD1 TRBV7-2 16
CASSQEIGQPQHF TGCGCCAGCAGCCAAGAGATCGGTCAGCCCCAGCATTTT TRBJ1-5 few NA TRBV4-3 13
CASRSGTANTEAFF TGTGCCAGCAGATCCGGGACAGCGAACACTGAAGCTTTCTTT TRBJ1-1 NA NA TRBV21-1 14
CAISDGRNYGYTF TGTGCCATCAGTGATGGGCGGAACTATGGCTACACCTTC TRBJ1-2 once NA TRBV10-3 13
CASSSGGYGYTF TGTGCCAGCAGTTCCGGGGGCTATGGCTACACCTTC TRBJ1-2 NA NA TRBV6-2/TRBV6-3 12
CASSLVGNSYEQYF TGTGCCAGCAGCTTGGTAGGCAACTCCTACGAGCAGTACTTC TRBJ2-7 NA NA TRBV5-6 14
CASRKLQPNTEAFF TGTGCCAGCAGGAAACTACAACCGAACACTGAAGCTTTCTTT TRBJ1-1 once NA TRBV2 14
CASSLGGGDIYEQYF TGTGCCAGCAGCTTGGGCGGGGGGGACATCTACGAGCAGTACTTC TRBJ2-7 NA TRBD2 TRBV5-4 15
CASSPPSRPYEQYF TGTGCCAGCTCACCACCGTCACGGCCCTACGAGCAGTACTTC TRBJ2-7 few NA TRBV18 14
CSVAGGSSYEQYF TGCAGCGTTGCGGGCGGGTCGTCCTACGAGCAGTACTTC TRBJ2-7 NA NA TRBV29-1 13
CASSEGSRGYGYTF TGTGCCAGTAGTGAAGGTTCTAGGGGGTATGGCTACACCTTC TRBJ1-2 NA NA TRBV19 14
CASSLSFNEQFF TGTGCCAGCAGCCTCTCATTCAATGAGCAGTTCTTC TRBJ2-1 NA NA TRBV5-6 12
CASMRDRGSYEQYF TGTGCCAGCATGAGGGACAGGGGCTCCTACGAGCAGTACTTC TRBJ2-7 once TRBD1 TRBV6-5 14
CASGPGQGRAEAFF TGTGCTAGTGGTCCGGGACAGGGAAGGGCTGAAGCTTTCTTT TRBJ1-1 NA TRBD1 TRBV12-5 14
CASSLETSGSRQYF TGCGCCAGCAGCTTAGAGACTAGCGGGAGTCGGCAGTACTTC TRBJ2-7 NA TRBD2 TRBV5-1 14
CASSLDRSRSVEQFF TGTGCCAGCAGCTTGGACAGATCCCGCTCGGTTGAGCAGTTCTTC TRBJ2-1 NA NA TRBV5-4 15
CASSQSLVRYKQYF TGTGCCAGCAGCCAATCTCTAGTTCGCTACAAGCAGTACTTC TRBJ2-7 NA NA TRBV3-1/TRBV3-2 14